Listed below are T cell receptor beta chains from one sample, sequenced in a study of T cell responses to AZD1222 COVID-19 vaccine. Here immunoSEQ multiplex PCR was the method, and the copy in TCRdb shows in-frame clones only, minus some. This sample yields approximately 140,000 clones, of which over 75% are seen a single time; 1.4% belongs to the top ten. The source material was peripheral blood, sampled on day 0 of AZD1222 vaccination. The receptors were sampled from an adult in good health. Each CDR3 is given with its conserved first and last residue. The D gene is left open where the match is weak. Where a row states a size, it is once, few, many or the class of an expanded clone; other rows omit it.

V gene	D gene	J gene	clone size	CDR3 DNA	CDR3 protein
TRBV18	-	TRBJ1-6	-	TGTGCCAGCTCACCAAACCGGGACGGTTCACCCCTCCACTTT	CASSPNRDGSPLHF
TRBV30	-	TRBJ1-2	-	TGTGCCTGGGAAGGGGGGTTTAACTATGGCTACACCTTC	CAWEGGFNYGYTF
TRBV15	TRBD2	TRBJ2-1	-	TGTGCCACCAGCAGAGATCGGTACAGCGGGGGGGGCAATGAGCAGTTCTTC	CATSRDRYSGGGNEQFF
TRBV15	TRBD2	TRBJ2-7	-	TGTGCCACCAGCAGAGGGACTAGTGGTACCTACGAGCAGTACTTC	CATSRGTSGTYEQYF
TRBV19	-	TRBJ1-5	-	TGTGCCAGTAGTACTCGAGGGGGTGACCGCAATCAGCCCCAGCATTTT	CASSTRGGDRNQPQHF
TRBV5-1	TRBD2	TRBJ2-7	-	TGCGCCAGCGCACAAGGACTAGCGGGAGGGTTCTTATCCTACGAGCAGTACTTC	CASAQGLAGGFLSYEQYF
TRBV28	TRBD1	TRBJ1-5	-	TGTGCCAGCAGTTTCAGGGGGTATCAGCCCCAGCATTTT	CASSFRGYQPQHF
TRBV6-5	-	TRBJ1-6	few	TGTGCCAGCAGCTCCCCAGGGGCTTCACCCCTCCACTTT	CASSSPGASPLHF
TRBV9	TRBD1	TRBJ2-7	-	TGTGCCAGCAGCGGTCCGGGACAGAATTACGAGCAGTACTTC	CASSGPGQNYEQYF
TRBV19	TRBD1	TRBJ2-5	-	TGTGCCAGTACTCCCAGGGGGAACCACCAAGAGACCCAGTACTTC	CASTPRGNHQETQYF
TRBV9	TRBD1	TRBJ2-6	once	TGTGCCAGCAGCGCAAGGACAGGGGACTCTGGGGCCAACGTCCTGACTTTC	CASSARTGDSGANVLTF
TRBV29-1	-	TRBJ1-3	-	TGCAGCGTGGGGGTCCGGGACTCTGGAAACACCATATATTTT	CSVGVRDSGNTIYF
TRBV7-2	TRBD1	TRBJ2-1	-	TGTGCCAGCAGCCCGGGCGGGTCAGGGGGTTACAATGAGCAGTTCTTC	CASSPGGSGGYNEQFF
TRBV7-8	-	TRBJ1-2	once	TGTGCCAGCAGCTTCGGACAGCAAACGTATGGCTACACCTTC	CASSFGQQTYGYTF
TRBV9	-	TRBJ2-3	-	TGTGCCAGCAGCGTAGGTATTCCTAGCGGCACAGATACGCAGTATTTT	CASSVGIPSGTDTQYF
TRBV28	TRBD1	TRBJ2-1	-	TGTGCCAGCAGTTTATGGGGCCTGGGACAGGGCAAGCAGTTCTTC	CASSLWGLGQGKQFF
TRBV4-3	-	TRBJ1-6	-	TGCGCCAGCAGCCAGGGACGGACAGTCTATTCACCCCTCCACTTT	CASSQGRTVYSPLHF
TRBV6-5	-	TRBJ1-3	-	TGTGCCAGCAGTTACCGGGGCTCTGGAAACACCATATATTTT	CASSYRGSGNTIYF
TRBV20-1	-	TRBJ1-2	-	TGCAGTGCCCGGACCGAGTCAGGCTACACCTTC	CSARTESGYTF
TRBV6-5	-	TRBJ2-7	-	TGTGCCAGCAGGCCGGGACCAGGATTCTCCTACGAGCAGTACTTC	CASRPGPGFSYEQYF
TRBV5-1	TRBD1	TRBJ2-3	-	TGCGCCAGTCGACAGGGACCAAACACAGATACGCAGTATTTT	CASRQGPNTDTQYF
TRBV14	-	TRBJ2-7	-	TGTGCCAGCAGCCAAGTGATGTACGAGCAGTACTTC	CASSQVMYEQYF
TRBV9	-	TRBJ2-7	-	TGTGCCAGCAGTCCGGGACAACCTTCCTACGAGCAGTACTTC	CASSPGQPSYEQYF
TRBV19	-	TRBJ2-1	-	TGTGCCAGCAGAGGACAGGGACACGGGGGGACGGGGTCTTTGGAGCAGTTCTTC	CASRGQGHGGTGSLEQFF
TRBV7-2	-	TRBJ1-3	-	TGTGCCAGCAGCTCATTCGGAGGCGCCTCTGGAAACACCATATATTTT	CASSSFGGASGNTIYF
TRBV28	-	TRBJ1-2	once	TGTGCCAGCAGTAGGACAGCCAACTATGGCTACACCTTC	CASSRTANYGYTF
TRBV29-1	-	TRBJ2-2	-	TGCAGCGTGGCCACCAAACTGATATTGAGCCCCGGGGAGCTGTTTTTT	CSVATKLILSPGELFF
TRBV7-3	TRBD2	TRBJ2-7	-	TGTGCCAGCAGCTCAACGGCGGGACTAGCGAATAACCCCGGCTCCTACGAGCAGTACTTC	CASSSTAGLANNPGSYEQYF
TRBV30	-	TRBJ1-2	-	TGTGCCTGGAGCGGGGGGACTCAGGGAGCAGGCTATGGCTACACCTTC	CAWSGGTQGAGYGYTF
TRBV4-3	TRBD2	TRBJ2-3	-	TGCGCCAGCAGCCCTGGGACTAGCGGGGTTCCAGATACGCAGTATTTT	CASSPGTSGVPDTQYF
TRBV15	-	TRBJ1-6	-	TGTGCCACCAGCAGAGTTATGGGAAGCTCCTATAATTCACCCCTCCACTTT	CATSRVMGSSYNSPLHF
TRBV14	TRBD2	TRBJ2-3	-	TGTGCCAGCAGCCCCTATTCTAGCGGCGGGACAGATACGCAGTATTTT	CASSPYSSGGTDTQYF
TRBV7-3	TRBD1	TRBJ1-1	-	TGTGCCAGCAGCTATCTACAGGGGGCGAACACTGAAGCTTTCTTT	CASSYLQGANTEAFF
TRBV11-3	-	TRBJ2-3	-	TGTGCCAGCAGCTTACGGGCAGATACGCAGTATTTT	CASSLRADTQYF
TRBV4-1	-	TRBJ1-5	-	TGCGCCAGCAGCCAAGACCGAGCGATGGGCTATAGCAATCAGCCCCAGCATTTT	CASSQDRAMGYSNQPQHF
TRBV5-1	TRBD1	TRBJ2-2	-	TGCGCCAGCAGCTTGGCAACAGGGGGCACCGGGGAGCTGTTTTTT	CASSLATGGTGELFF
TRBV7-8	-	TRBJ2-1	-	TGTGCCAGCAGCTCCCTCAGGGTCCTGGGGAATGAGCAGTTCTTC	CASSSLRVLGNEQFF
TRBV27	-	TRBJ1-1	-	TGTGCCAGCAGTTTCGGGGCATGGAACACTGAAGCTTTCTTT	CASSFGAWNTEAFF
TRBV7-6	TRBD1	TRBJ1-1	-	TGTGCCAGCAGCTTGAGGGGGCGTCCAGGTCCGAACACTGAAGCTTTCTTT	CASSLRGRPGPNTEAFF
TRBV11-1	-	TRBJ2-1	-	TGTGCCAGCAGCTTTTCCGACAATGAGCAGTTCTTC	CASSFSDNEQFF
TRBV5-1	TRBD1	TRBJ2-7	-	TGCGCCAGCAGCTTGGCGCCCGGGACAGACGTCTACGAGCAGTACTTC	CASSLAPGTDVYEQYF
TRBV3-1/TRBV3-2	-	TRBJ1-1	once	TGTGCCAGGAGGAGGGGAACTGAAGCTTTCTTT	CARRRGTEAFF
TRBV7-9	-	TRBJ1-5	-	TGTGCCAGCAGCTTTAATGGGCAGAATCAGCCCCAGCATTTT	CASSFNGQNQPQHF
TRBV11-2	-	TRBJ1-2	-	TGTGCCAGCAGCGGTGGGTATAACTATGGCTACACCTTC	CASSGGYNYGYTF
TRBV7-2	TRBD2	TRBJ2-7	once	TGTGCCAGCTGGGCTAGCGGGAATTTCTCCTACGAGCAGTACTTC	CASWASGNFSYEQYF
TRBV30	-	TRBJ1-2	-	TGTGCCTGGAGTGTACGAGTTCGCGACTATGGCTACACCTTC	CAWSVRVRDYGYTF